Detailed here is one T cell receptor beta chain. This clone showed up just once. Its antigen is not yet known. A read error may account for a junction end that differs from germline. Within the sample, other DNA sequences also encode this same CDR3. The data stem from a study of cytomegalovirus exposure and HLA in healthy donors (dated by TCRdb to the late 2010s). About the investigation overall: According to an earlier analysis of 550 to 750 of the donors, about 179 million T cells yielded roughly 110 million unique TCR beta sequences and more than 250 Gb of sequence data. The aim of the study was to test whether cataloging public T cell receptors could identify signatures of past pathogen exposure. A later genetic analysis took genome-wide SNP genotypes for about 65% of the 666 donors and used that subset as a discovery cohort. A later analysis re-examined previously published TCR beta repertoires from more than 600 donors and added high-resolution HLA genotyping to investigate patterns of TCR occurrence. The study combined high-throughput TCR immunosequencing, statistical association of individual TCRs with disease status, and machine learning to predict cytomegalovirus infection status. Donor age, sex, ethnicity and CMV serostatus were compiled alongside the repertoire data. Because of strong linkage in the cohort, a handful of DR-DQ haplotypes were treated as single units for association and clustering. Typing coverage varied by locus: roughly 620-640 donors for A, B, C, DRB1 and DQB1; around 560 for DQA1; over 600 for DPA1; around 490 for DPB1. All discovery cohort repertoires had been generated on a single sequencing platform. In the later analysis, no new phenotypic data were used to find candidate immune exposures; instead, reliance was placed on TCR beta sequences and their occurrence across donors. Besides the first cohort of 500 to 700 subjects, a separate validation cohort made up of 95 to 150 different subjects was used. The genetic ancestry cluster associated with self-reported Caucasian donors included 70% to 85% of the 398 genotyped donors. In an earlier analysis of more than 550 of the donors, high-throughput TCR beta sequencing was used to judge whether each TCR beta V gene segment behaved as functional or pseudogenic. The study profiled the T cell repertoires of under 850 subjects by immunosequencing and related them to cytomegalovirus serostatus. Among roughly 400 genotyped donors of the cohort, an average of approximately 200,000 unique TCR beta nucleotide sequences was sequenced per donor, of which about 20% were non-productive. Both class I and class II loci were covered by HLA typing, at four-digit resolution. An early release that covered about 600 HLA-typed donors contained about 290 gigabases of sequencing data and approximately 85 million unique TCR sequences.

Paper-wide results and their limitations: A few of the identified cytomegalovirus-associated TCR beta chains were confirmed in vitro to be specific for cytomegalovirus antigens. Specific HLA alleles were associated with 18,000 or so TCR beta sequences at a false discovery rate of 0.05 in a later analysis. A further reported finding was that TCR beta sequences accurately predicted the HLA-A and HLA-B alleles for most subjects in the first cohort. It was suggested by the authors that the approach could potentially be generalized to other disease states and immunological phenotypes. A later analysis found that HLA-associated TCR beta chains were more clonally expanded and had lower generation probabilities than equally common non-associated chains. In a later genetic analysis, a missense DCLRE1C variant was associated with V-gene and J-gene trimming of TCR beta chains, and the association was replicated in an independent cohort. In a later genetic analysis, fewer N-insertions in productive TCRs were reported among donors in an Asian-associated ancestry cluster than the roughly 710-donor mean. In an earlier analysis of about 550 of the donors, most TCR beta V segments were observed in productive rearrangements about 87% or about 30% of the time, broadly matching IMGT annotations. A later analysis reported that several top co-occurrence clusters appeared linked to parvovirus B19, influenza, CMV and Epstein-Barr virus. Most CMV-associated TCR beta chains appeared to be HLA-restricted in a later analysis, and the HLA associations seemed to be driven largely by CMV exposure. The only immune exposure information available for the cohort was CMV serostatus. A cluster of highly shared sequence variants was judged likely to be a technical artifact of the sequencing pipeline. The earlier analysis of some 540 of the donors excluded about 16 rarely observed V segments, including chromosome 9 orphons, because counts were too low. In a later analysis, the rate of TCR association differed among HLA loci, with DRB1 alleles having the most associated TCRs and HLA-C alleles having the fewest. Some IMGT-functional V segments, including TRBV6-2 and TRBV6-3, could not be distinguished by the 87-base-pair reads and were therefore excluded. Because HLA typing was missing for some donors at each locus, association tests included only the typed subset. In the study, around 150 TCR beta chains were listed as associated with cytomegalovirus. Assigning TCR associations to individual alleles was difficult when HLA alleles, especially DR and DQ, strongly co-occurred. The classifier was reported to diagnose cytomegalovirus status with high specificity and sensitivity in both the original and validation cohorts. Presence/absence analyses assumed roughly uniform sequencing depth across donors, an assumption that may not hold. Linkage disequilibrium might explain the correlated functional status among segregating V segments, but an unknown experimental factor could not be excluded. The cohort was sequenced for TCR beta chains only, and without alpha or paired-chain data the features that could be detected were limited. While some public TCRs were present in many individuals, most TCR sequences turned up only very rarely across donors.

From the germline V gene, CDR1 is SGHTA and CDR2 is FQGTGA. The CDR3 measures 22 amino acids from cysteine to phenylalanine. The retained sequence is limited to the CDR3, 66 bases, with the frame set at the first base. Libraries were made using the immunoSEQ multiplex PCR assay. The multiplex PCR relied on a mix of 60 forward primers for TCR Vbeta segments and 13 reverse primers for TCR Jbeta segments. The CDR3 region of rearranged TCR beta genes was amplified from genomic DNA by a multiplex PCR assay. The Illumina HiSeq System was used to sequence the amplified TCR beta libraries as 87-base-pair reads. As for the authors' bioinformatics: Across the 640 or so repertoires, a later analysis counted tens of millions of unique TCR beta chains, about 10 million of which were shared by at least two donors. A nearest-neighbor algorithm error-corrected the raw reads and collapsed the reads into unique sequences, merging closely related sequences to remove PCR and sequencing errors. CDR3 sequences were aligned to IMGT reference sequences to assign V, D and J gene segments. Each retained sequence needed at least a six-nucleotide match to both a V gene segment and a J gene segment. A rearrangement was called productive if the CDR3 had no stop codons and remained in frame with V and J, and every other rearrangement was called non-productive. CDR3 was defined according to IMGT convention as the region running from the second conserved V-encoded cysteine to the conserved J-encoded phenylalanine. The earlier analysis of approximately 590 of the donors excluded any sequence lacking an unambiguous match to a single V gene segment. In an earlier analysis of approximately 550 of the donors, V segments were called functional above 56.7% productive rearrangements and were called segregating when the between-donor standard deviation exceeded 5%. A statistical classification framework was built for diagnosing cytomegalovirus status from the catalog of TCR beta chain sequences. V and J gene assignment, in a later analysis, came from comparing TCR nucleotide sequences with IMGT/GENE-DB human TR gene sequences. A later analysis assigned CDR3 sequences and most-parsimonious VDJ recombination scenarios with the TCRdist pipeline. In a later analysis, each TCR beta chain was defined by its CDR3 amino acid sequence together with its V-gene family, and reads without a unique V-gene family were excluded. A later analysis removed 592 highly shared, low-generation-probability nucleotide sequences to deal with suspected cross-contamination and a sequencing artifact. For each public chain, a later analysis derived a clonal expansion index from normalized ranks of inferred template counts within each repertoire. In a later analysis, generation probabilities were computed with a VDJ recombination model fitted to out-of-frame rearrangements, and the resulting probabilities were checked against IGoR. In a later analysis, hypergeometric tests were used to score TCR-TCR, TCR-HLA and TCR-CMV co-occurrence, with a repertoire-size bias correction applied to TCR pairs. A later analysis estimated false discovery rates by permuting HLA or CMV assignments 20 times. In a later analysis, co-occurring TCRs were grouped with DBSCAN, and TCRdist sequence similarity was added when clustering was performed within HLA-allele-positive subsets. Co-occurrence clustering excluded repertoires with fewer than 30,000 or more than 120,000 public chains, plus five with anomalous nucleotide sharing. Sourced from immuneACCESS, this table was stored by TCRdb with only in-frame sequences that have V and J called. A share of the clones is absent; for the studies checked, an unresolved V gene accounts for under half, and the remainder has no known explanation. That table furnishes V, J and clone size, whereas the DNA furnished D and trimming. The sample includes a few hundred thousand clones, with under 80% observed a single time. The top ten constitute under 2% of the sample.

The cohort was made up of around 720 healthy bone marrow donors. At the time of sampling, all cohort members were nominally healthy, though unrecorded immune exposures were likely present. The donor tested CMV seronegative and was one of the 352 seronegative cohort members. Each donor provided a peripheral blood sample, and peripheral blood mononuclear cells were used for TCR beta sequencing. The Qiagen DNeasy Blood Extraction Kit was used to extract genomic DNA from the blood cell samples. The receptor's source is a woman in her 30s in good health and CMV-seronegative. Recombination joined TRBV7-3 with TRBJ2-2, with 10 middle bases fitting TRBD2. The sample taken for sequencing was PBMCs. The CDR3 protein: CASSLGLAGDLGISSNTGELFF. The bases are TGTGCCAGCAGCTTAGGGCTAGCGGGAGATCTAGGAATATCTTCGAACACCGGGGAGCTGTTCTTT.